These T cell receptor beta chains were read from a single sample in a study of neoadjuvant anti-PD-1 for oral cavity cancer. Repertoires were generated with immunoSEQ multiplex PCR, while TCRdb's copy carries only in-frame clones and drops some. Of over 8,500 clones listed, 66% were seen once; the top ten hold over 6.5%. Sequenced here: tumor tissue, sampled before nivolumab (anti-PD-1) treatment. The receptors originated from a person aged 35-79 years with oral cavity squamous cell carcinoma. Both conserved end residues are part of each CDR3. Each record gives: V gene, clone size, D gene, J gene, CDR3 DNA, CDR3 protein. The D gene is left open where the match is weak. Clone size is not always given. Where it is, it says once, few, many or a class for expanded clones.

V gene: TRBV6-5
clone size: -
D gene: TRBD1
J gene: TRBJ1-2
CDR3 DNA: TGTGCCAGCAGTTACTCCTTGACAGGGGACTATGGCTACACCTTC
CDR3 protein: CASSYSLTGDYGYTF

V gene: TRBV19
clone size: -
D gene: -
J gene: TRBJ2-3
CDR3 DNA: TGTGCCAGTAGCCCCGGAGCGGATACGCAGTATTTT
CDR3 protein: CASSPGADTQYF

V gene: TRBV6-5
clone size: -
D gene: -
J gene: TRBJ1-2
CDR3 DNA: TGTGCCAGCAGCTTACAGGGCGGAAGCTATGGCTACACCTTC
CDR3 protein: CASSLQGGSYGYTF

V gene: TRBV11-3
clone size: -
D gene: -
J gene: TRBJ2-1
CDR3 DNA: TGTGCCAGCAGCTTCGACCGTAGCTCCTACAATGAGCAGTTCTTC
CDR3 protein: CASSFDRSSYNEQFF

V gene: TRBV28
clone size: -
D gene: -
J gene: TRBJ2-3
CDR3 DNA: TGTGCCAGCAGTTTGGCCCACGTTGGAGATACGCAGTATTTT
CDR3 protein: CASSLAHVGDTQYF

V gene: TRBV11-2
clone size: -
D gene: TRBD1
J gene: TRBJ2-7
CDR3 DNA: TGTGCCAGCAGCTTGAACAGGGGCAACGAGCAGTACTTC
CDR3 protein: CASSLNRGNEQYF

V gene: TRBV7-9
clone size: -
D gene: -
J gene: TRBJ2-1
CDR3 DNA: TGTGCCAGCAGCCTCTATCTAGGGAATGAGCAGTTCTTC
CDR3 protein: CASSLYLGNEQFF

V gene: TRBV11-2
clone size: -
D gene: -
J gene: TRBJ1-1
CDR3 DNA: TGTGCCAGCAGCCTTCGGGACCCTAGGGAGGACACTGAAGCTTTCTTT
CDR3 protein: CASSLRDPREDTEAFF

V gene: TRBV6-4
clone size: -
D gene: -
J gene: TRBJ2-1
CDR3 DNA: TGTGCCAGCAGTGACGGAGCCGGGGCCGATGAGCAGTTCTTC
CDR3 protein: CASSDGAGADEQFF

V gene: TRBV5-4
clone size: -
D gene: TRBD1
J gene: TRBJ1-1
CDR3 DNA: TGTGCCAGCAGCCTACCGACAGGGGGATACACTGAAGCTTTCTTT
CDR3 protein: CASSLPTGGYTEAFF

V gene: TRBV4-1
clone size: -
D gene: -
J gene: TRBJ1-2
CDR3 DNA: TGCGCCAGCAGCCAGCCGACAGGAAACTATGGCTACACCTTC
CDR3 protein: CASSQPTGNYGYTF

V gene: TRBV15
clone size: -
D gene: -
J gene: TRBJ2-1
CDR3 DNA: TGTGCCACCAGCCCGGACTCCTCCTACAATGAGCAGTTCTTC
CDR3 protein: CATSPDSSYNEQFF

V gene: TRBV4-1
clone size: -
D gene: -
J gene: TRBJ2-3
CDR3 DNA: TGCGCCAGCAGCCAAGAATACAGGGGCACAGATACGCAGTATTTT
CDR3 protein: CASSQEYRGTDTQYF

V gene: TRBV7-6
clone size: -
D gene: -
J gene: TRBJ2-3
CDR3 DNA: TGTGCCAGCAGCTTAGCGGGGGCAGATACGCAGTATTTT
CDR3 protein: CASSLAGADTQYF

V gene: TRBV19
clone size: -
D gene: -
J gene: TRBJ2-7
CDR3 DNA: TGTGCCAGTAGTCCCGGACAGATCTCCTACGAGCAGTACTTC
CDR3 protein: CASSPGQISYEQYF

V gene: TRBV18
clone size: few
D gene: -
J gene: TRBJ2-3
CDR3 DNA: TGTGCCAGCTCACCTTACATCTTGGGGGGAAGCACAGATACGCAGTATTTT
CDR3 protein: CASSPYILGGSTDTQYF

V gene: TRBV4-1
clone size: few
D gene: -
J gene: TRBJ1-1
CDR3 DNA: TGCGCCAGCAGCCAAGTGTTGAGGGGTAACACTGAAGCTTTCTTT
CDR3 protein: CASSQVLRGNTEAFF

V gene: TRBV11-2
clone size: -
D gene: -
J gene: TRBJ1-1
CDR3 DNA: TGTGCCAGCAGCTTGTCCAGGGTGAACACTGAAGCTTTCTTT
CDR3 protein: CASSLSRVNTEAFF

V gene: TRBV30
clone size: -
D gene: -
J gene: TRBJ2-2
CDR3 DNA: TGTGCCTGGAGTGTAAGTTTTCGGCGGAACACCGGGGAGCTGTTTTTT
CDR3 protein: CAWSVSFRRNTGELFF

V gene: TRBV29-1
clone size: -
D gene: -
J gene: TRBJ2-7
CDR3 DNA: TGCAGCGCCGACACTAACTACGAGCAGTACTTC
CDR3 protein: CSADTNYEQYF

V gene: TRBV5-4
clone size: -
D gene: TRBD1
J gene: TRBJ1-3
CDR3 DNA: TGTGCCAGCAGCTCGACAGGGCACTCTGGAAACACCATATATTTT
CDR3 protein: CASSSTGHSGNTIYF

V gene: TRBV12-5
clone size: -
D gene: TRBD1
J gene: TRBJ1-1
CDR3 DNA: TGTGCTAGTGGAGAAGGACAGGCTGACGAAGCTTTCTTT
CDR3 protein: CASGEGQADEAFF

V gene: TRBV4-1
clone size: -
D gene: TRBD1
J gene: TRBJ1-2
CDR3 DNA: TGCGCCAGCAGCAAACCCGGGACAGGGGATCCCTATGGCTACACCTTC
CDR3 protein: CASSKPGTGDPYGYTF

V gene: TRBV6-6
clone size: medium-sized
D gene: -
J gene: TRBJ1-3
CDR3 DNA: TGTGCCAGCGGGGGGACAACCACCTCTGGAAACACCATATATTTT
CDR3 protein: CASGGTTTSGNTIYF

V gene: TRBV19
clone size: -
D gene: -
J gene: TRBJ1-2
CDR3 DNA: TGTGCCAGTAGTATTCGCAGCTCCTCCTATGGCTACACCTTC
CDR3 protein: CASSIRSSSYGYTF